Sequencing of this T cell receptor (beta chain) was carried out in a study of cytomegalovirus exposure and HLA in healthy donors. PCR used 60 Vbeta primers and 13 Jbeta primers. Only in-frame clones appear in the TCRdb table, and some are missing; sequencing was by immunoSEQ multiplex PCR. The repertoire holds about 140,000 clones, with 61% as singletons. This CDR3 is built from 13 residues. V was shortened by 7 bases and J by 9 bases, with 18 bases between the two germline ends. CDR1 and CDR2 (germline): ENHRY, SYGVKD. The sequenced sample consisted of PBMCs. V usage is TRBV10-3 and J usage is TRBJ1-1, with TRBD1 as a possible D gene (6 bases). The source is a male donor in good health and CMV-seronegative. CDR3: CAITVEKGGKAFF. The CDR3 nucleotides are TGTGCCATCACCGTGGAAAAAGGGGGAAAAGCTTTCTTT.